Listed below are T cell receptor beta chains from one sample, sequenced in a study of T cell repertoires in cytomegalovirus infection. TCRdb independently ran MiXCR on the reads; one entry per CDR3 protein. Of a few hundred thousand distinct CDR3 sequences listed, approximately 17% are singletons. Input material: CD8+ T cells from PBMCs. The receptors here all came from a human donor in good health (CMV status not recorded). Some clones in this sample may be carry-over from other donors' samples. The CDR3 runs from the conserved cysteine through the conserved F or W. D genes are given only for firm matches. Expanded clones get a size class; other rows say once, few or many, or leave the size out.

NA	TRBV25-1	TRBD2	TRBJ2-5	CASSEWTRGGQETQYF	TGTGCCAGCAGTGAATGGACGCGGGGAGGGCAAGAGACCCAGTACTTC
once	TRBV5-6	TRBD2	TRBJ2-3	CASSFPSGGVLTDTQYF	TGTGCCAGCAGCTTTCCTAGCGGGGGAGTTCTTACAGATACGCAGTATTTT
NA	TRBV2	NA	TRBJ2-1	CASPVGNEQFF	TGTGCCAGCCCGGTAGGCAATGAGCAGTTCTTC
many	TRBV11-2	NA	TRBJ1-5	CASSSGVADQPQHF	TGTGCCAGCAGCTCAGGGGTCGCCGATCAGCCCCAGCATTTT
many	TRBV12-3/TRBV12-4	TRBD1	TRBJ2-3	CATCVTGGIGDTQYF	TGTGCCACGTGCGTCACAGGGGGCATCGGAGATACGCAGTATTTT
NA	TRBV5-1	TRBD2	TRBJ2-4	CASSFSYRLAGGPVAKNIQYF	TGCGCCAGCAGCTTCTCATACCGACTAGCGGGGGGGCCGGTGGCCAAAAACATTCAGTACTTC
NA	TRBV27	NA	TRBJ2-1	CASSLGGGPEQFF	TGTGCCAGCAGTCTAGGGGGGGGGCCGGAGCAGTTCTTC
NA	TRBV6-2/TRBV6-3	NA	TRBJ2-2	CASSYSLQGNGGELFF	TGTGCCAGCAGTTACTCCCTTCAGGGAAATGGCGGGGAGCTGTTTTTT
few	TRBV29-1	NA	TRBJ1-1	CSVETGTNTEAFF	TGCAGCGTTGAAACAGGAACGAACACTGAAGCTTTCTTT
NA	TRBV7-9	NA	TRBJ2-7	CASSFGEQARSYEQYF	TGTGCCAGCAGCTTCGGGGAACAGGCGCGATCCTACGAGCAGTACTTC
few	TRBV14	NA	TRBJ1-4	CASSEGDTVPTNEKLFF	TGTGCCAGCAGCGAAGGGGATACCGTTCCAACTAATGAAAAACTGTTTTTT
NA	TRBV5-6	NA	TRBJ1-2	CASSFLSLQGPDYGYTF	TGTGCCAGCAGCTTCCTTTCACTTCAAGGGCCTGACTATGGCTACACCTTC
NA	TRBV15	NA	TRBJ2-3	CATSRVPGPLSDTQYF	TGTGCCACCAGCAGAGTGCCGGGGCCGCTTAGTGATACGCAGTATTTT
few	TRBV2	NA	TRBJ2-7	CASGGSEQYF	TGTGCCAGCGGAGGGTCCGAGCAGTACTTC
few	TRBV20-1	TRBD2	TRBJ2-5	CSATPRDEGGETQYF	TGCAGTGCCACCCCCCGGGACGAGGGAGGGGAGACCCAGTACTTC
few	TRBV12-3/TRBV12-4	NA	TRBJ2-4	CASSRGGALRQNIQYF	TGTGCCAGCAGTCGAGGGGGGGCCCTTCGCCAAAACATTCAGTACTTC
NA	TRBV28	TRBD1	TRBJ2-7	CASSLGFGQGSYEQYF	TGTGCCAGCAGTTTAGGGTTCGGACAGGGCTCCTACGAGCAGTACTTC
few	TRBV6-5	NA	TRBJ2-1	CASSPTGPNEQFF	TGTGCCAGCAGTCCCACTGGGCCTAATGAGCAGTTCTTC
NA	TRBV4-3	NA	TRBJ2-7	CASSQHLGGSAYEQYF	TGCGCCAGCAGCCAACACCTCGGGGGTAGCGCCTACGAGCAGTACTTC
NA	TRBV20-1	TRBD1	TRBJ2-1	CSARDLDRGLGDEQFF	TGCAGTGCTAGAGATCTGGACAGGGGGCTAGGGGATGAGCAGTTCTTC
NA	TRBV11-2	NA	TRBJ2-5	CASSFPRDGRQETQYF	TGTGCCAGCAGCTTCCCGAGGGACGGCCGCCAAGAGACCCAGTACTTC
many	TRBV7-6	TRBD1	TRBJ1-4	CASSSRPGQGATNEKLFF	TGTGCCAGCAGCTCCCGTCCCGGACAGGGGGCGACTAATGAAAAACTGTTTTTT
NA	TRBV7-9	TRBD1	TRBJ2-7	CASSLGSGTGGFYEQYF	TGTGCCAGCAGCTTAGGCTCCGGGACAGGGGGCTTTTACGAGCAGTACTTC
many	TRBV7-9	NA	TRBJ1-1	CASSLGLDPNTEAFF	TGTGCCAGCAGCTTAGGCCTTGACCCGAACACTGAAGCTTTCTTT
few	TRBV28	NA	TRBJ2-6	CASREGGLISGANVLTF	TGTGCCAGCAGGGAGGGGGGCTTGATATCTGGGGCCAACGTCCTGACTTTC
NA	TRBV12-3/TRBV12-4	NA	TRBJ2-1	CASSPLSSYNEQFF	TGTGCCAGCAGCCCTTTAAGCTCCTACAATGAGCAGTTCTTC
few	TRBV7-8	NA	TRBJ2-3	CASSLDSPTDTQYF	TGTGCCAGCAGCTTGGACAGCCCCACAGATACGCAGTATTTT
many	TRBV20-1	NA	TRBJ1-5	CSARDIDGYSNQPQHF	TGCAGTGCTAGAGATATAGACGGATATAGCAATCAGCCCCAGCATTTT
few	TRBV2	NA	TRBJ2-4	CASSDQGLAKNIQYF	TGTGCCAGCAGTGACCAGGGACTAGCCAAAAACATTCAGTACTTC
few	TRBV27	TRBD2	TRBJ2-3	CASSGRPELAGPADTQYF	TGTGCCAGCAGTGGGAGGCCGGAACTAGCGGGGCCCGCAGATACGCAGTATTTT
many	TRBV7-9	NA	TRBJ2-3	CASSLALSTETFTDTQYF	TGTGCCAGCAGCTTAGCGCTTTCGACAGAAACTTTTACAGATACGCAGTATTTT
NA	TRBV20-1	NA	TRBJ2-1	CSAFAERSSYNEQFF	TGCAGTGCCTTCGCGGAACGGTCCTCCTACAATGAGCAGTTCTTC
NA	TRBV6-1	NA	TRBJ2-1	CASRGGKNEQFF	TGTGCCAGCAGGGGTGGAAAAAATGAGCAGTTCTTC
NA	TRBV7-6	NA	TRBJ1-1	CASSISRRWGNTEAFF	TGTGCCAGCAGCATAAGCCGTAGGTGGGGGAACACTGAAGCTTTCTTT
many	TRBV23-1	TRBD1	TRBJ2-7	CASSQISSLTDREYEQYF	TGCGCCAGCAGTCAAATTTCTAGCCTTACGGACAGGGAGTACGAGCAGTACTTC
NA	TRBV29-1	NA	TRBJ2-7	CSVEQQGLYEQYF	TGCAGCGTTGAGCAACAGGGACTCTACGAGCAGTACTTC
NA	TRBV5-4	NA	TRBJ2-1	CASSPSGAEQFF	TGTGCCAGCAGCCCTTCCGGGGCCGAGCAGTTCTTC
many	TRBV12-3/TRBV12-4	NA	TRBJ1-1	CASSFVREDTEAFF	TGTGCCAGCAGTTTTGTCAGGGAGGACACTGAAGCTTTCTTT
NA	TRBV3-1	TRBD1	TRBJ2-1	CASSQGDRVPYNEQFF	TGTGCCAGCAGCCAAGGAGACAGGGTACCCTACAATGAGCAGTTCTTC
many	TRBV28	TRBD2	TRBJ2-1	CASRRQRGGPNEQFF	TGTGCCAGCAGGCGCCAGCGGGGGGGCCCCAATGAGCAGTTCTTC
few	TRBV9	NA	TRBJ2-2	CASSVAYAPTGELFF	TGTGCCAGCAGCGTAGCTTACGCACCCACCGGGGAGCTGTTTTTT
NA	TRBV4-1	NA	TRBJ2-7	CASSQGLGITYEQYF	TGCGCCAGCAGCCAAGGTCTGGGGATAACCTACGAGCAGTACTTC